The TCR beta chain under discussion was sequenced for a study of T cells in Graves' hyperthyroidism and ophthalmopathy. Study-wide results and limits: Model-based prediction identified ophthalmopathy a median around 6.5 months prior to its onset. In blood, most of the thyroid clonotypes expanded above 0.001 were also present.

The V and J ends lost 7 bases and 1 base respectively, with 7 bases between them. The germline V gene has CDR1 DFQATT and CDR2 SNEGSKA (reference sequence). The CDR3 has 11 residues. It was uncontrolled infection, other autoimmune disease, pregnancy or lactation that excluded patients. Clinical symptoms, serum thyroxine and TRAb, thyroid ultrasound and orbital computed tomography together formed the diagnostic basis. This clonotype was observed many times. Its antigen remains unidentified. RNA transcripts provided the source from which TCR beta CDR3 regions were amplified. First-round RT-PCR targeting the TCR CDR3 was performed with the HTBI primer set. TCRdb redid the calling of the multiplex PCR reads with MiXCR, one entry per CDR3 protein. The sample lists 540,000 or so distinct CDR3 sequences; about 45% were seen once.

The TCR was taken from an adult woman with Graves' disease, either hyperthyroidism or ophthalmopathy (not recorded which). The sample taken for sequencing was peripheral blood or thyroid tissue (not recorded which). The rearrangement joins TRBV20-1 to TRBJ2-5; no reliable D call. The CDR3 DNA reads TGCAGTGGCGAACTCCAAGAGACCCAGTACTTC. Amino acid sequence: CSGELQETQYF.